This T cell receptor (beta chain) was recovered during a study of cytomegalovirus exposure and HLA in healthy donors. Vbeta (60) and Jbeta (13) primers were used in the PCR. Sequencing used immunoSEQ multiplex PCR; TCRdb keeps in-frame clones, though not all of them. The sample carries roughly 89,000 clones, 70% to 90% recorded once. This clone came up a few times. This CDR3 has 13 amino acids. V was clipped by 5 bases and J by 4 bases, with 12 bases between them. Germline V gene lookup returns CDR1 GTSNPN and CDR2 SVGIG (reference sequence). The sequence derives from a man aged 18 to 29 in good health and CMV-seronegative. Sequencing input: PBMCs. The chain has TRBV30 and TRBJ1-5, with a possible D match to TRBD1 (5 bases). CDR3 nucleotides: TGTGCCTGGGGAAGGGAGGGGAATCAGCCCCAGCATTTT. Its protein product is CAWGREGNQPQHF.